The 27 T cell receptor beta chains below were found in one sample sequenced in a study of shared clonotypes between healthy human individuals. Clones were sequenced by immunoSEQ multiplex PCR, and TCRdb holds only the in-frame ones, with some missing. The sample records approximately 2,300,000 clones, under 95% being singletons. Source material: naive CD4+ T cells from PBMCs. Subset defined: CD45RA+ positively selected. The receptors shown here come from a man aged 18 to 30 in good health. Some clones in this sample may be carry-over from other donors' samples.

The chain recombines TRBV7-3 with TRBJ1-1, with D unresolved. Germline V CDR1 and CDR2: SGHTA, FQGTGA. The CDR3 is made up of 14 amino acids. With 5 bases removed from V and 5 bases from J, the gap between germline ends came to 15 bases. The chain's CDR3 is CASSPSRHRTEAFF. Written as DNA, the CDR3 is TGTGCCAGCAGCCCCTCCAGGCATCGGACTGAAGCTTTCTTT.

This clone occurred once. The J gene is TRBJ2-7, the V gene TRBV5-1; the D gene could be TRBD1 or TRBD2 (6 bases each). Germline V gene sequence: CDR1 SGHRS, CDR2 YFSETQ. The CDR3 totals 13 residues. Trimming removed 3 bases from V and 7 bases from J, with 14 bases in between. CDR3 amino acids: CASSYPGATEQYF. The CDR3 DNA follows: TGCGCCAGCAGCTATCCGGGGGCTACGGAGCAGTACTTC.

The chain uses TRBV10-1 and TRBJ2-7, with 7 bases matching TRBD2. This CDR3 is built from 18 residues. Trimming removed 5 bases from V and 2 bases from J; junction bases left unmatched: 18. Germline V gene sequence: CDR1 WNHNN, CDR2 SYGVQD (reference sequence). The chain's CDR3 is CASSSYSGREAFTYEQYF. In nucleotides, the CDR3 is TGCGCCAGCAGTTCCTACTCGGGGAGGGAGGCTTTTACCTACGAGCAGTACTTC.

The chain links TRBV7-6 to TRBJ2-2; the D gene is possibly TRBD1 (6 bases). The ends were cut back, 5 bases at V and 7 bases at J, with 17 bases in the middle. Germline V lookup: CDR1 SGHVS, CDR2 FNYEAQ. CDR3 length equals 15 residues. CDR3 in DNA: TGTGCCAGCAGCGCCAGCACAGGGTCTAACGGGGAGCTGTTTTTT. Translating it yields CASSASTGSNGELFF.

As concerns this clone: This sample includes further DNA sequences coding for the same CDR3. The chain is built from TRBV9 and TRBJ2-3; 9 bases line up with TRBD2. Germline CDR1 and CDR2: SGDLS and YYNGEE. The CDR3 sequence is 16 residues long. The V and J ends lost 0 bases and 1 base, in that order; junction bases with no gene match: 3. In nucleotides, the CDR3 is TGTGCCAGCAGCGTAGGGGTAGCGGGAGGCACAGATACGCAGTATTTT. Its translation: CASSVGVAGGTDTQYF.

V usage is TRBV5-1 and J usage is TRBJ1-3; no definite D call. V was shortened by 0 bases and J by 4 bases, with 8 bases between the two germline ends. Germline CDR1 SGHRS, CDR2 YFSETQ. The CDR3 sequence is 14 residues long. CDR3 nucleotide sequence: TGCGCCAGCAGCTTGGGGGTCAGAGGAAACACCATATATTTT. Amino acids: CASSLGVRGNTIYF.

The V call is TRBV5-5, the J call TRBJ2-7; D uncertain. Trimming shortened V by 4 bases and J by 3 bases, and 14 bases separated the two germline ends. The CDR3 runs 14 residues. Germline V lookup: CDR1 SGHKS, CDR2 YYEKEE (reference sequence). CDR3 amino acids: CASSPQGPYYEQYF. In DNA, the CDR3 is TGTGCCAGCAGCCCACAAGGGCCCTACTACGAGCAGTACTTC.

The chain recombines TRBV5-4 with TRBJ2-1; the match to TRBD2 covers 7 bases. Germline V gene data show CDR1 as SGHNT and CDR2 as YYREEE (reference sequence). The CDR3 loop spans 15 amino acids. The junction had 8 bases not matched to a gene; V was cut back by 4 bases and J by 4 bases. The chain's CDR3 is CASSQGLPLYNEQFF. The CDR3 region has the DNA TGTGCCAGCAGCCAGGGACTACCTCTTTACAATGAGCAGTTCTTC.

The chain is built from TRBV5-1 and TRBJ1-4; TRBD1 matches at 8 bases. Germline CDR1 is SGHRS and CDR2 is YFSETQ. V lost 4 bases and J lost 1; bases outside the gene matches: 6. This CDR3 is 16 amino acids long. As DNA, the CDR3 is TGCGCCAGCAGCAGGGAACAGGGGGGAACTAATGAAAAACTGTTTTTT. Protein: CASSREQGGTNEKLFF.

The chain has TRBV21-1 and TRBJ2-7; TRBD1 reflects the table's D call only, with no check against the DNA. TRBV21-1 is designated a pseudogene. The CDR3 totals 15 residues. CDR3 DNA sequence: TGTGCCAGCTCCCCCGAAGGGGGAGTTTCCTACGAGCAGTACTTC. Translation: CASSPEGGVSYEQYF.

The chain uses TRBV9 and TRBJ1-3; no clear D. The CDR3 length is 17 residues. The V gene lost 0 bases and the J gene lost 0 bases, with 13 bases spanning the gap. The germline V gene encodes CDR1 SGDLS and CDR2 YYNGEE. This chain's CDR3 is CASSVGQDPSSGNTIYF. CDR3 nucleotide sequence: TGTGCCAGCAGCGTAGGTCAGGACCCCTCCTCTGGAAACACCATATATTTT.

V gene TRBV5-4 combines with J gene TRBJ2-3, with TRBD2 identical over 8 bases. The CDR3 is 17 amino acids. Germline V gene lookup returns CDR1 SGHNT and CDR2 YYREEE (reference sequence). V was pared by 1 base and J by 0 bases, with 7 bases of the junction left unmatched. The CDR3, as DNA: TGTGCCAGCAGCTTGAGGGTGGCGGGAGGCAGCACAGATACGCAGTATTTT. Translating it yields CASSLRVAGGSTDTQYF.

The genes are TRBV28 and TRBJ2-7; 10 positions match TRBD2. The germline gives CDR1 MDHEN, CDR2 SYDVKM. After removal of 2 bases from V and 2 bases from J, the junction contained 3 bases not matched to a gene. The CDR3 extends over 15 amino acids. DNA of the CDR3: TGTGCCAGCAGTTTAGACACTAGCGGGACCTACGAGCAGTACTTC. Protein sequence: CASSLDTSGTYEQYF.

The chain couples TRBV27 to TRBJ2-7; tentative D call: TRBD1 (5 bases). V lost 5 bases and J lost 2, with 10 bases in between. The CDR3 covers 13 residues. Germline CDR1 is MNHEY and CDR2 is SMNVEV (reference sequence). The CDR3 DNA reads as TGTGCCAGCAGTCCATGGGGCCCCTACGAGCAGTACTTC. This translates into CASSPWGPYEQYF.

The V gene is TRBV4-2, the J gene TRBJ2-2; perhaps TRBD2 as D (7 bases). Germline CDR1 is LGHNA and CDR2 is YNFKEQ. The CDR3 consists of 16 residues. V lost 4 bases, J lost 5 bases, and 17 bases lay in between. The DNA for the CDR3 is TGTGCCAGCAGCCCTGGCGGGGGCCCGCGGACCGGGGAGCTGTTTTTT. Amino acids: CASSPGGGPRTGELFF.

This CDR3 is CASSRGQWNSDGYTF. In DNA, the CDR3 is TGTGCCAGCAGCAGGGGACAGTGGAATTCCGACGGCTACACCTTC. The chain carries TRBV27 and TRBJ1-2, with 7 nucleotides matching TRBD1. Germline V gene sequence: CDR1 MNHEY, CDR2 SMNVEV (reference sequence). The CDR3 loop spans 15 amino acids. Trimming cost V 6 bases and J 8 bases; bases outside gene matches: 15.

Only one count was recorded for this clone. The CDR3 nucleotides are TGTGCCAGCAGCGCCGCGGTCGCAGGGACCTATGGCTACACCTTC. Translated: CASSAAVAGTYGYTF. V usage is TRBV9 and J usage is TRBJ1-2; TRBD1 might be the D (5 bases). This CDR3 is 15 amino acids long. The V end was cut by 3 bases, the J end by 4 bases, with 16 bases between. Per the germline V gene, CDR1 is SGDLS and CDR2 is YYNGEE. The whole variable domain, filled in from reference TRBV9 and TRBJ1-2, reads DSGVTQTPKHLITATGQRVTLRCSPRSGDLSVYWYQQSLDQGLQFLIQYYNGEERAKGNILERFSAQQFPDLHSELNLSSLELGDSALYFCASSAAVAGTYGYTFGSGTRLTVV.

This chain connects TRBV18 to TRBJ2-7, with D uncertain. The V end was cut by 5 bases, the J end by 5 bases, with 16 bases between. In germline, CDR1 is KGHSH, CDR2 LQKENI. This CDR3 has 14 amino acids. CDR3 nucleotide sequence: TGTGCCAGCTCATCATACAGTGGCGCCCACGAGCAGTACTTC. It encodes CASSSYSGAHEQYF.

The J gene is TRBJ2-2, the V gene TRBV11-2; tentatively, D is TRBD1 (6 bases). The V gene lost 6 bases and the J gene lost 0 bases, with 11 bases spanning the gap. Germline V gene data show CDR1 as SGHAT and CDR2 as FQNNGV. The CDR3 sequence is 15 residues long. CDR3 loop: CASRLDSPNTGELFF. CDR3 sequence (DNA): TGTGCCAGCAGGTTGGACAGCCCGAACACCGGGGAGCTGTTTTTT.

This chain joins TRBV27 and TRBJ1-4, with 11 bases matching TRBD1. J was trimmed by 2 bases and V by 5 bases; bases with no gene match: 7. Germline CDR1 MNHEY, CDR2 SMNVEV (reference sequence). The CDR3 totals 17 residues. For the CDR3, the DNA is TGTGCCAGCAGTCCTCGGGACAGGGGGTTGACTAATGAAAAACTGTTTTTT. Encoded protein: CASSPRDRGLTNEKLFF.

CDR3 amino acids: CASSPGQRNSPLHF. CDR3 bases: TGTGCCAGCAGTCCGGGACAGAGGAATTCACCCCTCCACTTT. This chain uses TRBV27 with TRBJ1-6; 7 bases match TRBD1. J lost 7 bases, V lost 5 bases, and 5 bases had no gene match. The CDR3 runs 14 residues. In germline, CDR1 is MNHEY, CDR2 SMNVEV (reference sequence).

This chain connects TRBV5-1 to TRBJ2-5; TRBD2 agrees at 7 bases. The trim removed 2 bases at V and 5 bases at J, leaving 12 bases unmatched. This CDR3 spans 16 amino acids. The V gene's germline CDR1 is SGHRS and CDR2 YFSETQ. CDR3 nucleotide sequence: TGCGCCAGCAGCTTAGCAAGCGGGAACATTAGGGAGACCCAGTACTTC. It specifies CASSLASGNIRETQYF. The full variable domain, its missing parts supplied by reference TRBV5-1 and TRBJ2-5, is KAGVTQTPRYLIKTRGQQVTLSCSPISGHRSVSWYQQTPGQGLQFLFEYFSETQRNKGNFPGRFSGRQFSNSRSEMNVSTLELGDSALYLCASSLASGNIRETQYFGPGTRLLVL.

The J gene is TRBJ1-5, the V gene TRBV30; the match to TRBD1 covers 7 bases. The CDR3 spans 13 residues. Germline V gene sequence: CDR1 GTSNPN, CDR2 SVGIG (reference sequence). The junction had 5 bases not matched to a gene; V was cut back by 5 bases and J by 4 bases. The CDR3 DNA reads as TGTGCCTGGGCGGGACAGATGAATCAGCCCCAGCATTTT. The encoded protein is CAWAGQMNQPQHF.

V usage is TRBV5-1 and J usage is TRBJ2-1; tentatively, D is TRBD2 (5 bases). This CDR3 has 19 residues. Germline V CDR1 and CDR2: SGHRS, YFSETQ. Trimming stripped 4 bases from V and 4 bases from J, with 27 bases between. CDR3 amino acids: CASSRITPHREGTYNEQFF. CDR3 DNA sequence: TGCGCCAGCAGCCGCATAACACCTCACCGGGAAGGAACTTACAATGAGCAGTTCTTC.

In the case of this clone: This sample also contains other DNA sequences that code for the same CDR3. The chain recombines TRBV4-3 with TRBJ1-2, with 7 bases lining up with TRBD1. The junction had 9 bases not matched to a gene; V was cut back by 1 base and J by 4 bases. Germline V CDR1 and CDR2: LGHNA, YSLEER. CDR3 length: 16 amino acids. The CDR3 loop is CASSQVTGAGGYGYTF. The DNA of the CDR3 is TGCGCCAGCAGCCAAGTAACAGGGGCGGGTGGCTATGGCTACACCTTC.

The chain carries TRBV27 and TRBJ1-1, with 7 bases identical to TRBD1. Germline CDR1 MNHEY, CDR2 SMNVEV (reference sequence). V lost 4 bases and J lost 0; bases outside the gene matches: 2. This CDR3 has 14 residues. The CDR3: CASSYGTVNTEAFF. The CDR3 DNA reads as TGTGCCAGCAGTTATGGGACAGTGAACACTGAAGCTTTCTTT.

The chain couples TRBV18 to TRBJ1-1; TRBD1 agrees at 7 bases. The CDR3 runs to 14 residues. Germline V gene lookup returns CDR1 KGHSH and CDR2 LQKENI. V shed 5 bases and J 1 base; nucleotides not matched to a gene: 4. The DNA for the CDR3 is TGTGCCAGCTCATTTACAGGGGCGAACACTGAAGCTTTCTTT. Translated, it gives CASSFTGANTEAFF. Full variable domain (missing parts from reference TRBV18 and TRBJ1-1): NAGVMQNPRHLVRRRGQEARLRCSPMKGHSHVYWYRQLPEEGLKFMVYLQKENIIDESGMPKERFSAEFPKEGPSILRIQQVVRGDSAAYFCASSFTGANTEAFFGQGTRLTVV.